Sequencing of this T cell receptor beta chain was carried out in a study of cytomegalovirus exposure and HLA in healthy donors. Study-level information: Genotyping of hundreds of donors showed that around 86% belonged to the Caucasian-associated ancestry cluster.

Regarding the study as a whole: Testing in vitro showed a few CMV-associated chains specific for CMV antigens.

The study ran its PCR with 60 Vbeta and 13 Jbeta primers. Original data processing: A later analysis counted 80 million or so unique TCR beta chains, some 10 million shared. Profiling relied on immunoSEQ multiplex PCR, and the TCRdb table lists in-frame clones only, not all of them. From that table come the V and J calls and clone size; the DNA was used to work out D and trimming. This repertoire includes fewer than 45,000 clones. The length of the CDR3 is 14 residues. Per germline, CDR1 SGHTA and CDR2 FQGNSA. V lost 5 bases to trimming and J lost 5 bases, with 16 bases between them. A note on this clone: Its antigen is as yet unknown.

J is TRBJ2-7 and V is TRBV7-2, with D tentatively TRBD1 (6 bases). Sequencing was performed on PBMCs. The TCR comes from a man aged 40-50 years in good health and CMV-seropositive. The CDR3 loop reads CASSVQGTNHEQYF. Here the CDR3 DNA reads TGTGCCAGCAGCGTACAGGGAACCAACCACGAGCAGTACTTC.